This T cell receptor beta chain was retrieved from a study of metastatic and nonmetastatic thyroid tumors. Study summary: Peripheral blood and tumor or nodule samples from malignant and benign thyroid patients were compared.

Thyroid surgery had not been preceded by any treatment in any patient. Germline values: CDR1 SGHNT, CDR2 YENEEA. The CDR3 is 15 amino acids. Trimming removed 4 bases from V and 2 bases from J; junction bases left unmatched: 4. Remarks on this clone: Its antigen is as yet unknown.

Per the study methods: Variation in CDR3 across clinicopathological groups served as the basis for constructing a distant-metastasis classifier in papillary thyroid cancer. From the PCR reads, TCRdb re-called clones with MiXCR. The V and J calls and clone size are TCRdb's, not the authors'. The sample consists of approximately 10,000 clones, about 20% of them appearing once. Study results and limitations: When malignant thyroid tumors were compared with benign nodules, TCR beta diversity was reportedly significantly higher in the malignant tumors. This held in both blood and tumor samples.

The origin of this receptor is a female donor with papillary thyroid cancer or a benign thyroid nodule (not recorded which). Some clones in this sample may be carry-over from other donors' samples. The V call is TRBV11-3, the J call TRBJ2-5; 10 nucleotides match TRBD2. Sequenced sample: adjacent normal tissue. The chain's CDR3 is CASSSGLAVQETQYF. DNA of the CDR3: TGTGCCAGCAGCTCAGGACTAGCGGTACAAGAGACCCAGTACTTC. The full variable domain, with the rest looked up from reference TRBV11-3 and TRBJ2-5, is EAGVVQSPRYKIIEKKQPVAFWCNPISGHNTLYWYLQNLGQGPELLIRYENEEAVDDSQLPKDRFSAERLKGVDSTLKIQPAELGDSAVYLCASSSGLAVQETQYFGPGTRLLVL.